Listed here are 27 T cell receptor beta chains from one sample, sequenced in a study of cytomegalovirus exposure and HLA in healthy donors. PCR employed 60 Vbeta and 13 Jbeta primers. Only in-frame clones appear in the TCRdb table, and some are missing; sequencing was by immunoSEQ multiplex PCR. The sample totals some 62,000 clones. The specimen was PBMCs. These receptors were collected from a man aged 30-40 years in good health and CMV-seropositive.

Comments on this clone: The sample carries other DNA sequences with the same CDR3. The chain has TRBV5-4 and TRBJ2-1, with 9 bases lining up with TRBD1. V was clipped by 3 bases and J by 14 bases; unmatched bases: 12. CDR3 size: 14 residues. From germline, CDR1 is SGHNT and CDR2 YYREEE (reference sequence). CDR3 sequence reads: CASSSGQGLRMEFF. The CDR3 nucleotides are TGTGCCAGCAGCTCAGGACAGGGGTTGAGGATGGAGTTCTTC. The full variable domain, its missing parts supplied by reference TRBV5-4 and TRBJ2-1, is ETGVTQSPTHLIKTRGQQVTLRCSSQSGHNTVSWYQQALGQGPQFIFQYYREEENGRGNFPPRFSGLQFPNYSSELNVNALELDDSALYLCASSSGQGLRMEFFGPGTRLTVL.

The CDR3 coding sequence is TGTGCCAGCAGCTCTCGGACAGGGGAGAGCACAGATACGCAGTATTTT. This encodes CASSSRTGESTDTQYF. This sequence joins TRBV11-3 and TRBJ2-3; 9 bases are shared with TRBD1. Germline V lookup: CDR1 SGHNT, CDR2 YENEEA. The CDR3 consists of 16 residues. V gave up 4 bases and J gave up 0 bases; unmatched junction bases: 5. Filled out from reference TRBV11-3 and TRBJ2-3, the complete variable domain reads EAGVVQSPRYKIIEKKQPVAFWCNPISGHNTLYWYLQNLGQGPELLIRYENEEAVDDSQLPKDRFSAERLKGVDSTLKIQPAELGDSAVYLCASSSRTGESTDTQYFGPGTRLTVL.

The CDR3 DNA reads TGTGCCAGCAGTATAACAGGATACGAGCAGTACTTC. It specifies CASSITGYEQYF. V and J are TRBV2 and TRBJ2-7; tentatively, D is TRBD1 (5 bases). V lost 5 bases to trimming and J lost 4 bases, with 9 bases between them. The CDR3 has 12 amino acids. CDR1 is SNHLY and CDR2 is FYNNEI in the germline V gene.

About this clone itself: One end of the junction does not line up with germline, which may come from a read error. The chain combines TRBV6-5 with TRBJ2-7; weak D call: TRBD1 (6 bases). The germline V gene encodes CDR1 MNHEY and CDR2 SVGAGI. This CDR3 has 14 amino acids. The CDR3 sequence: CASSSRDNSYAQYF. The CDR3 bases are TGTGCCAGCAGTTCCCGGGACAACTCCTACGCGCAGTACTTC.

The CDR3 sequence is CASRKELAGTYEQYF. The CDR3 nucleotides read TGTGCCAGCAGAAAAGAACTAGCGGGAACCTACGAGCAGTACTTC. The rearrangement uses TRBV6-5 and TRBJ2-7, with 10 bases aligning to TRBD2. CDR1 and CDR2 (germline): MNHEY, SVGAGI. The CDR3 covers 15 residues. V gave up 6 bases and J gave up 2 bases; unmatched junction bases: 7.

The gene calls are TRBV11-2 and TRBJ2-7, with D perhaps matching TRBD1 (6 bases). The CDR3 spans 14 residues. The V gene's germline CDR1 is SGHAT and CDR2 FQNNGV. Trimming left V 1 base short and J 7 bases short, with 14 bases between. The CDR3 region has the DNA TGTGCCAGCAGCTTAGTGGCAGGGGCTGTGGAGCAGTACTTC. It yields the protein CASSLVAGAVEQYF.

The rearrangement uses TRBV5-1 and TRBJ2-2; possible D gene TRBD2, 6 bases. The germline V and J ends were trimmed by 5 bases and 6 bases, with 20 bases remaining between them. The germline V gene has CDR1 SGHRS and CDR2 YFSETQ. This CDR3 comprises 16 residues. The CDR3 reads CASRKYPRETAGELFF. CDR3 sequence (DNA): TGCGCCAGCAGAAAATATCCCCGGGAGACTGCCGGGGAGCTGTTTTTT.

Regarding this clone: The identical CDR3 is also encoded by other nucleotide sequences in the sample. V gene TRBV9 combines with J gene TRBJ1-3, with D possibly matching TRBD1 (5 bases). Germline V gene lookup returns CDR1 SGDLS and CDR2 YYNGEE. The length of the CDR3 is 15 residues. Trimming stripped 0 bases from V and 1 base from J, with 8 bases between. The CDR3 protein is CASSVEAGSGNTIYF. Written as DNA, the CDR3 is TGTGCCAGCAGCGTAGAGGCAGGGTCTGGAAACACCATATATTTT.

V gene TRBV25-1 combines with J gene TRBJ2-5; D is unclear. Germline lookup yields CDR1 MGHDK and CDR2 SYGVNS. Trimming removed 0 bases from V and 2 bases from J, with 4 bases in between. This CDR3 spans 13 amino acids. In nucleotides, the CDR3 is TGTGCCAGCAGTGAATACTATCAAGAGACCCAGTACTTC. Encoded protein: CASSEYYQETQYF.

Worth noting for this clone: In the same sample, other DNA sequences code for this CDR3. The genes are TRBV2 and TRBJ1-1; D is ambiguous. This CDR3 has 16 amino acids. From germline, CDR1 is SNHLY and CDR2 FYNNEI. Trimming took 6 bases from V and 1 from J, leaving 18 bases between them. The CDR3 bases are TGTGCCAGCAGCCCCGAAACAACTATAAAGAACACTGAAGCTTTCTTT. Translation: CASSPETTIKNTEAFF. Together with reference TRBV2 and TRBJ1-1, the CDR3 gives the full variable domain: EPEVTQTPSHQVTQMGQEVILRCVPISNHLYFYWYRQILGQKVEFLVSFYNNEISEKSEIFDDQFSVERPDGSNFTLKIRSTKLEDSAMYFCASSPETTIKNTEAFFGQGTRLTVV.

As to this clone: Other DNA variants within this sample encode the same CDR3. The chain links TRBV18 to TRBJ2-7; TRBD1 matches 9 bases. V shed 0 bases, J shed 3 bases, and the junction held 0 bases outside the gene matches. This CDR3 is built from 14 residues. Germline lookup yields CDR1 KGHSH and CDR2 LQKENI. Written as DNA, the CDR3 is TGTGCCAGCTCACCACCGGGACAGGGCTACGAGCAGTACTTC. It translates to CASSPPGQGYEQYF.

The CDR3 region is CASSAGTIRYEQYF. Here the CDR3 DNA reads TGTGCCAGTAGTGCCGGGACTATCCGCTACGAGCAGTACTTC. This chain links TRBV19 with TRBJ2-7, with TRBD2 matching over 7 bases. Trimming at V came to 5 bases and at J to 3 bases, leaving 7 bases not matched to a gene. The germline V gene has CDR1 LNHDA and CDR2 SQIVND (reference sequence). The length of the CDR3 is 14 residues.

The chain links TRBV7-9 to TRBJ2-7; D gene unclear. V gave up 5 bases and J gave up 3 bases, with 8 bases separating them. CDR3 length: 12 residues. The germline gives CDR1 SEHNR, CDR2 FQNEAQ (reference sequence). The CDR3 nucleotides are TGTGCCAGCAGCCGCCCAGGCTACGAGCAGTACTTC. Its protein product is CASSRPGYEQYF.

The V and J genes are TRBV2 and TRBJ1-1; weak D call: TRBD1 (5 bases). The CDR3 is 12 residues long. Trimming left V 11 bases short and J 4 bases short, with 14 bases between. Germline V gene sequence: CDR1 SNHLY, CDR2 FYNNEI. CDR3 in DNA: TGTGCCCTGGGAGGGGATGGCACTGAAGCTTTCTTT. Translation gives CALGGDGTEAFF.

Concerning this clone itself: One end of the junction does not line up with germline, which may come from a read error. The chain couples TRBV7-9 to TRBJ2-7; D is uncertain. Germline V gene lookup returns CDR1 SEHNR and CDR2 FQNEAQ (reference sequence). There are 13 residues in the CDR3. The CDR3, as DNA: TGTGCCGGCAGCCACAGACACCCCTACGAGCAGTACTTC. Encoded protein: CAGSHRHPYEQYF.

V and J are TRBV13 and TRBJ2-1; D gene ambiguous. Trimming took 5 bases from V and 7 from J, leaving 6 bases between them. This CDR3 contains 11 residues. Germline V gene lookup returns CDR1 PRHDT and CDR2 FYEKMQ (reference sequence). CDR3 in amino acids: CASSGQNEQFF. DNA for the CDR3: TGTGCCAGCAGCGGCCAGAATGAGCAGTTCTTC.

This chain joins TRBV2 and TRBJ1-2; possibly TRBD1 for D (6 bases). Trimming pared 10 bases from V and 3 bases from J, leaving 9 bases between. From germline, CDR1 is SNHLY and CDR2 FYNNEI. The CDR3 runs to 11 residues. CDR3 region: CAKDSYYGYTF. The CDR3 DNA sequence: TGTGCCAAGGACAGTTACTATGGCTACACCTTC.

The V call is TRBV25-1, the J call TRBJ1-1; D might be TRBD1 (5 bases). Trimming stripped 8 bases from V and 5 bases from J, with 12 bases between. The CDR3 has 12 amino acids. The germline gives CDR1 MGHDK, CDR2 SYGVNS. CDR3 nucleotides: TGTGCCAGCGGGGGGGTCGTTACTGAAGCTTTCTTT. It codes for CASGGVVTEAFF.

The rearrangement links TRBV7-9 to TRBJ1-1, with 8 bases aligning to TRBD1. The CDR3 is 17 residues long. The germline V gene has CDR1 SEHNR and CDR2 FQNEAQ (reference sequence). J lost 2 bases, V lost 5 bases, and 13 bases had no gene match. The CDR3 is CASSAIQGAGGNTEAFF. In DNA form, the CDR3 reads TGTGCCAGCAGCGCAATCCAGGGGGCTGGAGGAAACACTGAAGCTTTCTTT.

In DNA form, the CDR3 reads TGTGCCAGCAGTTTATTAGGGACTAGCGGGAGGGCCAACGAGCAGTACTTC. It is translated as CASSLLGTSGRANEQYF. V gene TRBV27 combines with J gene TRBJ2-7; 16 bases agree with TRBD2. CDR1 MNHEY and CDR2 SMNVEV come from the germline V gene (reference sequence). The CDR3 is 17 amino acids. V was pared by 1 base and J by 5 bases, with 5 bases of the junction left unmatched.

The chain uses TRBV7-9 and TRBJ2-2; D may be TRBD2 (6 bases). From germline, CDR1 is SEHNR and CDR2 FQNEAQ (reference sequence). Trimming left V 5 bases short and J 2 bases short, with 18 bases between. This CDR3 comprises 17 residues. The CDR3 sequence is CASSPHGGGPNTGELFF. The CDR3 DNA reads TGTGCCAGCAGCCCCCATGGGGGAGGCCCTAACACCGGGGAGCTGTTTTTT.

The CDR3 protein is CASSMGANTEAFF. The CDR3, as DNA: TGTGCCAGTAGTATGGGAGCGAACACTGAAGCTTTCTTT. V gene TRBV19 combines with J gene TRBJ1-1; no clear D. The V gene's germline CDR1 is LNHDA and CDR2 SQIVND (reference sequence). Trimming left V 3 bases short and J 1 base short, with 6 bases between. CDR3 length: 13 amino acids.

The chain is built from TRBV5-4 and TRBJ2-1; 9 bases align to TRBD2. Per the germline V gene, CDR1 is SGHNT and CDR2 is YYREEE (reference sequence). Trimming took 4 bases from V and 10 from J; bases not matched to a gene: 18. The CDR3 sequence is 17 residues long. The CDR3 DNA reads TGTGCCAGCAGCCAAGAAGGCCCGGGCGGGGGGGGAAAAGAGCAGTTCTTC. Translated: CASSQEGPGGGGKEQFF.

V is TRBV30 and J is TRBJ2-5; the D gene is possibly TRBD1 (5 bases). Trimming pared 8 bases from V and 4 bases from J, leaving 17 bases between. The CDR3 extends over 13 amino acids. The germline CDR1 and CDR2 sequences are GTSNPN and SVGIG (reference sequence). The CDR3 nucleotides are TGTGCCGATACACCAGGGTTGCGAGAGACCCAGTACTTC. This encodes CADTPGLRETQYF.

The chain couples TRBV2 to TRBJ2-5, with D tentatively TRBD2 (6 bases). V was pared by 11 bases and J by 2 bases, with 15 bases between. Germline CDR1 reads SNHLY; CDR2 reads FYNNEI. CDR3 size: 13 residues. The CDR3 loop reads CAGTAGLQETQYF. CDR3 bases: TGTGCCGGTACCGCTGGACTACAAGAGACCCAGTACTTC.

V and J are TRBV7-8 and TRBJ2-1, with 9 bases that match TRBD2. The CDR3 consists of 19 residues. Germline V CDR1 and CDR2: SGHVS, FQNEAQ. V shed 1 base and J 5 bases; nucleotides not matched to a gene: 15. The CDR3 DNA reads TGTGCCAGCAGCTTAGGGGTTCGTACTAGCGGGCACACTAACAATGAGCAGTTCTTC. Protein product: CASSLGVRTSGHTNNEQFF.

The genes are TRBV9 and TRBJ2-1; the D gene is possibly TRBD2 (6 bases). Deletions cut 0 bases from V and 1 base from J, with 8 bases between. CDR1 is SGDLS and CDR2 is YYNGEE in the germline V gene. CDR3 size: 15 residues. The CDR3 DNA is TGTGCCAGCAGCGTAGCCGGGGGTTCCTACAATGAGCAGTTCTTC. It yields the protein CASSVAGGSYNEQFF.